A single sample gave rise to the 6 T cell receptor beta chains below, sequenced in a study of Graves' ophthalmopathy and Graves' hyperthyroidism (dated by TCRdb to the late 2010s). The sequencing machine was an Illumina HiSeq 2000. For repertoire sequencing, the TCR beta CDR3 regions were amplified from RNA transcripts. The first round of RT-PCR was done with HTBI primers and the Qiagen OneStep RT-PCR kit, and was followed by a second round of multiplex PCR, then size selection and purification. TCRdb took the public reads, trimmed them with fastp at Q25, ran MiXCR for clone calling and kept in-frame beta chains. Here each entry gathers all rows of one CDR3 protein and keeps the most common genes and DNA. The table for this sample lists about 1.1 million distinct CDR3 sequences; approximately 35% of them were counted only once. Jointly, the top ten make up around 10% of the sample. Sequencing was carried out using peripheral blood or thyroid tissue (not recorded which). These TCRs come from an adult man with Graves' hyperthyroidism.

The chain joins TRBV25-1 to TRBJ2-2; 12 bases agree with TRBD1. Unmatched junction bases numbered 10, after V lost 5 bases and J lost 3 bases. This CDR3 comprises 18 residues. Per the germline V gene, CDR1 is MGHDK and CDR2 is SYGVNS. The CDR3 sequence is CASSSSTGTGGYTGELFF. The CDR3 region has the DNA TGTGCCAGCAGTTCATCGACCGGGACAGGGGGCTACACCGGGGAGCTGTTTTTT.

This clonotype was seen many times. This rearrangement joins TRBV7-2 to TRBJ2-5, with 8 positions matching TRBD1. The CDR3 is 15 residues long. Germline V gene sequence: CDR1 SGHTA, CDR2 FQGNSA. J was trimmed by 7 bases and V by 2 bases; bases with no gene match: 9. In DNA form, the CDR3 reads TGTGCCAGCAGCTTACAGGGGGCTATTTTTGGGACCCAGTACTTC. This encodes CASSLQGAIFGTQYF.

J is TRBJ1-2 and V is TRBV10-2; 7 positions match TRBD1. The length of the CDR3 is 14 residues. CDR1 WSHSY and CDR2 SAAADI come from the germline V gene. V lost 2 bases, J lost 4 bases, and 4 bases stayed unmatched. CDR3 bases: TGCGCCAGCAGTGAGCCAGGGGGGCCCTATGGCTACACCTTC. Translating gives CASSEPGGPYGYTF.

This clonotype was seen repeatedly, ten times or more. The CDR3 DNA reads as TGTGCCAGCAGCTTAGTCGCGGTAAGCGGGGCCTACGAGCAGTACTTC. Residues: CASSLVAVSGAYEQYF. This chain connects TRBV7-6 to TRBJ2-7; 7 bases fit TRBD2. Germline V gives CDR1 SGHVS, CDR2 FNYEAQ. This CDR3 is built from 16 residues. V dropped 1 base and J dropped 2; count of bases not matched to a gene: 8.

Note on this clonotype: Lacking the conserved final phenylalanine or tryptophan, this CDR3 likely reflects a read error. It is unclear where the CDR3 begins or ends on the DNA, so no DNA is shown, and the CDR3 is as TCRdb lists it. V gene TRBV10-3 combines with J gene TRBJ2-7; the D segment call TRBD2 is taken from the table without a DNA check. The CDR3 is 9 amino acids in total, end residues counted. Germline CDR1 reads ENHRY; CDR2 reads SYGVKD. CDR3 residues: CASSSRVAG.

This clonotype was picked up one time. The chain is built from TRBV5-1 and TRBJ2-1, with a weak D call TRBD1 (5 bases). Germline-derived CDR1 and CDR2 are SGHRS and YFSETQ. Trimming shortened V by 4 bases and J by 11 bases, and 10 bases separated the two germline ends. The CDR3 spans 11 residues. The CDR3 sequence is CASSPDTKQFF. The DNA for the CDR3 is TGCGCCAGCAGCCCGGACACGAAGCAGTTCTTC.